This is a list of T cell receptor beta chains from one sample in a study of blood T cells in healthy people across ages. TCRdb independently ran MiXCR on the 5' RACE reads; one entry per CDR3 protein. The sample lists approximately 400,000 distinct CDR3 sequences, roughly half occurring once. Input material: blood. All receptors derive from a man between 60 and 75 years old in good health. Both conserved end residues are part of each CDR3. A D gene is named only where the DNA matches it firmly. Only part of the rows carry a size: once, few, many, or a class if the clone is expanded.

V gene	CDR3 length	clone size	D gene	J gene	CDR3 protein	CDR3 DNA
TRBV9	14	-	TRBD1	TRBJ1-6	CASSDRGAASPLHF	TGTGCCAGCAGCGACAGGGGCGCGGCTTCACCCCTCCACTTT
TRBV10-1	16	-	-	TRBJ1-5	CASPSCGLEHNQPQHF	TGCGCCAGCCCTTCATGCGGTCTGGAACACAATCAGCCCCAGCATTTT
TRBV4-2	17	-	TRBD2	TRBJ2-5	CASSQDDGGVAYNEQYF	TGTGCCAGCAGCCAAGACGACGGGGGGGTGGCCTACAATGAGCAGTACTTC
TRBV2	14	-	-	TRBJ2-2	CASTAGQGIGELFF	TGTGCCAGCACGGCGGGGCAAGGGATCGGGGAGCTGTTTTTT
TRBV28	18	-	TRBD2	TRBJ2-1	CASSLWVASGRAGNEQFF	TGTGCCAGCAGTTTATGGGTCGCTAGCGGGAGGGCTGGGAATGAGCAGTTCTTC
TRBV4-2	14	-	TRBD1	TRBJ2-7	CASSQEGGSHEQYF	TGTGCCAGCAGCCAAGAAGGGGGCAGCCACGAGCAGTACTTC
TRBV7-9	14	-	-	TRBJ2-1	CASSYAGAVNEQFF	TGTGCCAGCAGCTACGCCGGGGCGGTAAATGAGCAGTTCTTC
TRBV11-2	12	many	-	TRBJ2-7	CASSFSGEKQYF	TGTGCCAGCAGCTTCTCCGGGGAAAAGCAGTACTTC
TRBV30	14	few	-	TRBJ1-2	CAWKGRGANYGYTF	TGTGCCTGGAAGGGCCGCGGAGCTAACTATGGCTACACCTTC
TRBV5-4	14	-	TRBD1	TRBJ1-2	CASSWDRRLGGYTF	TGTGCCAGCAGCTGGGACAGGCGCCTCGGGGGCTACACCTTC
TRBV7-2	16	-	-	TRBJ2-3	CASSPAQGPLRNTQYF	TGTGCCAGCAGCCCCGCGCAGGGCCCCCTTAGGAATACGCAGTATTTT
TRBV20-1	13	-	TRBD1	TRBJ1-1	CSARGDRNTEAFF	TGCAGTGCTAGGGGGGACAGGAACACTGAAGCTTTCTTT
TRBV20-1	15	-	TRBD2	TRBJ2-1	CSARSPGLVRNEQFF	TGCAGTGCTAGGTCTCCCGGACTAGTAAGGAATGAGCAGTTCTTC
TRBV27	16	-	-	TRBJ2-4	CASKGTGSEGKNIQYF	TGTGCCAGCAAGGGAACAGGTTCTGAGGGCAAAAACATTCAGTACTTC
TRBV20-1	16	-	TRBD2	TRBJ2-7	CGARGLAGAADYEQYF	TGCGGTGCTAGGGGACTAGCGGGAGCTGCCGACTACGAGCAGTACTTC
TRBV7-2	15	-	TRBD2	TRBJ2-1	CASSSGGVYGNEQFF	TGTGCCAGCAGCTCCGGGGGGGTCTATGGCAATGAGCAGTTCTTC
TRBV5-1	13	-	-	TRBJ1-1	CASRPRVGTEAFF	TGCGCCAGCAGACCCCGAGTGGGGACTGAAGCTTTCTTT
TRBV28	13	-	-	TRBJ2-4	CTSIGGAKNIQYF	TGTACCAGCATAGGTGGGGCCAAAAACATTCAGTACTTC
TRBV5-1	14	few	-	TRBJ2-7	CASSGGGLITEQYF	TGCGCCAGCTCGGGCGGAGGGTTGATTACCGAGCAGTACTTC
TRBV20-1	13	many	-	TRBJ2-1	CSASHWGENEQFF	TGCAGTGCCTCACATTGGGGGGAAAATGAGCAGTTCTTC
TRBV5-1	13	-	-	TRBJ2-7	CASSFGSTYEQYF	TGCGCCAGCAGCTTCGGGTCAACCTACGAGCAGTACTTC
TRBV12-3/TRBV12-4	15	-	-	TRBJ2-7	CASSSLWESRREQYF	TGTGCCAGCAGTTCCCTCTGGGAGTCGCGACGCGAGCAGTACTTC
TRBV11-2	16	-	TRBD2	TRBJ2-1	CASSSPGVAGSNEQFF	TGTGCCAGCAGCTCGCCCGGGGTAGCGGGAAGCAATGAGCAGTTCTTC
TRBV20-1	12	few	-	TRBJ2-1	CSAGASSNEQFF	TGCAGTGCTGGAGCGAGTAGCAATGAGCAGTTCTTC
TRBV12-3/TRBV12-4	13	many	-	TRBJ2-3	CASSVDLEDTQYF	TGTGCCAGCAGTGTGGATCTAGAAGATACGCAGTATTTT
TRBV5-6	17	-	-	TRBJ2-4	CASSLERGRLAKNIQYF	TGTGCCAGCAGCTTGGAGAGGGGAAGACTAGCCAAAAACATTCAGTACTTC
TRBV29-1	15	once	-	TRBJ1-4	CSVSDPESRDEKLFF	TGCAGCGTTAGTGACCCGGAGTCCAGGGATGAAAAACTGTTTTTT
TRBV12-3/TRBV12-4	13	-	-	TRBJ2-7	CASITTDSYEQYF	TGTGCCAGCATAACGACGGATTCCTATGAGCAGTACTTC
TRBV2	15	-	TRBD2	TRBJ2-1	CASSRLAGGRDEQFF	TGTGCCAGCAGCCGACTAGCGGGAGGTCGCGATGAGCAGTTCTTC
TRBV20-1	12	once	TRBD1	TRBJ1-2	CSARQGADGYTF	TGCAGTGCGAGACAGGGGGCGGACGGCTACACCTTC
TRBV7-2	15	few	-	TRBJ2-1	CASSLGKGVIGEQFF	TGTGCCAGCAGCTTGGGTAAGGGCGTCATCGGCGAGCAGTTCTTC
TRBV20-1	13	few	TRBD2	TRBJ2-3	CSAPSGAVDTQYF	TGCAGTGCGCCTAGCGGGGCCGTTGATACGCAGTATTTT
TRBV20-1	16	-	-	TRBJ2-1	CSADNWDGLTYNEQFF	TGCAGTGCTGATAATTGGGACGGCCTGACCTACAATGAGCAGTTCTTC
TRBV21-1	12	many	-	TRBJ2-5	CASSKVEETQYF	TGTGCCAGCAGCAAAGTGGAAGAGACCCAGTACTTC
TRBV29-1	14	-	-	TRBJ2-7	CSAQGGRSSYEQYF	TGCAGCGCTCAGGGCGGGCGGTCTTCCTACGAGCAGTACTTC
TRBV20-1	13	many	-	TRBJ2-7	CSASSLAVREQYF	TGCAGTGCTAGCTCGTTAGCGGTTCGCGAGCAGTACTTC
TRBV7-2	16	-	TRBD1	TRBJ1-4	CASSLTWTGAGEKLFF	TGTGCCAGCAGCCTTACCTGGACAGGGGCAGGTGAAAAACTGTTTTTT
TRBV6-5	15	-	TRBD2	TRBJ2-5	CASIRSGGLGETQYF	TGTGCCAGCATTCGTAGCGGGGGACTTGGGGAGACCCAGTACTTC
TRBV28	14	-	-	TRBJ1-2	CASSFERGSYGYTF	TGTGCCAGCAGTTTTGAGCGGGGGTCCTATGGCTACACCTTC
TRBV7-3	15	-	-	TRBJ2-5	CASSLGAGNQETQYF	TGTGCCAGCAGCTTAGGGGCAGGGAACCAAGAGACCCAGTACTTC
TRBV12-3/TRBV12-4	12	-	-	TRBJ2-2	CASSPGTGELFF	TGTGCCAGCAGTCCCGGGACCGGGGAGCTGTTTTTT
TRBV20-1	17	-	-	TRBJ2-1	CSAVVPGGTSSYNEQFF	TGCAGTGCTGTCGTCCCCGGGGGTACCAGCTCCTACAATGAGCAGTTCTTC
TRBV20-1	12	-	-	TRBJ1-2	CSARPLGGGYTF	TGCAGTGCTAGACCCCTCGGAGGCGGCTACACCTTC
TRBV20-1	14	few	TRBD2	TRBJ2-1	CSAVSGRGNNEQFF	TGCAGTGCTGTTAGCGGGAGAGGCAACAATGAGCAGTTCTTC
TRBV12-3/TRBV12-4	14	once	-	TRBJ1-1	CASSLRILNTEAFF	TGTGCCAGCAGTTTGCGGATCCTGAACACTGAAGCTTTCTTT